The 25 T cell receptor beta chains below come from one sample, sequenced in a study of CD8+ T cells in alopecia areata. After isolation, RNA underwent reverse transcription to generate cDNA as the sequencing template. Repertoires were generated with immunoSEQ multiplex PCR, while TCRdb's copy carries only in-frame clones and drops some. The table has over 150,000 clones, approximately 59% seen once; the top ten hold about 15%. The sample was CD4+ T cells sorted from blood, taken at week 0. These receptors originate from a human donor with alopecia areata.

In this sample, this clone turned up a few times. The chain recombines TRBV29-1 with TRBJ2-5; tentative D call: TRBD1 (6 bases). V lost 6 bases to trimming and J lost 5 bases, with 16 bases between them. This CDR3 is 13 amino acids long. The germline V gene has CDR1 SQVTM and CDR2 ANQGSEA. This chain's CDR3 is CSVENRVMETQYF. DNA of the CDR3: TGCAGCGTGGAAAACAGGGTAATGGAGACCCAGTACTTC.

The rearrangement uses TRBV25-1 and TRBJ1-4; D call uncertain. Germline lookup yields CDR1 MGHDK and CDR2 SYGVNS. The CDR3 has 18 amino acids. V lost 1 base and J 0 bases, leaving 15 bases between the germline ends. The CDR3 is CASSELGPGGATNEKLFF. The DNA for the CDR3 is TGTGCCAGCAGTGAATTAGGCCCTGGCGGTGCAACTAATGAAAAACTGTTTTTT.

This clone has just a few counts. This rearrangement joins TRBV28 to TRBJ2-5; 7 nucleotides align to TRBD2. The CDR3 contains 15 residues. Germline V gives CDR1 MDHEN, CDR2 SYDVKM. With V trimmed by 6 bases and J by 4 bases, 11 bases remained unmatched. The CDR3 nucleotides are TGTGCCAGCAGGAGAGCGGGGCTTGTTGGAGAGACCCAGTACTTC. Its translation: CASRRAGLVGETQYF.

A few counts support this clone. V is TRBV23-1 and J is TRBJ1-3; D is ambiguous. TRBV23-1 is an ORF; its function is uncertain. V dropped 3 bases and J dropped 0 bases, with 18 bases sitting between them. The CDR3 consists of 18 residues. In nucleotides, the CDR3 is TGCGCCAGCAGTCACCACATAGGCCCGGTCAACTCTGGAAACACCATATATTTT. This codes for CASSHHIGPVNSGNTIYF.

The chain employs TRBV5-6 and TRBJ1-6, with TRBD1 identical over 8 bases. V dropped 4 bases and J dropped 10; count of bases not matched to a gene: 4. CDR1 and CDR2 (germline): SGHDT, YYEEEE. There are 13 residues in the CDR3. This chain's CDR3 is CASSGGQASPLHF. The CDR3 nucleotides read TGTGCCAGCAGCGGGGGACAGGCCTCACCCCTCCACTTT.

The rearrangement links TRBV5-1 to TRBJ2-7; 8 positions agree with TRBD1. This CDR3 contains 13 residues. The germline V gene encodes CDR1 SGHRS and CDR2 YFSETQ. Trimming at V came to 7 bases and at J to 4 bases, leaving 7 bases not matched to a gene. DNA of the CDR3: TGCGCCAGCCCTAGGACAGGGAAGTACGAGCAGTACTTC. It codes for CASPRTGKYEQYF.

The table lists this clone with a few counts. The chain carries TRBV6-6 and TRBJ2-7; maybe TRBD2 (6 bases). Germline CDR1 MNHNY, CDR2 SVGAGI (reference sequence). The V and J ends lost 4 bases and 2 bases respectively, with 12 bases between them. There are 14 residues in the CDR3. The DNA of the CDR3 is TGTGCCAGCAGTTCGGTTAGCGGTACCTACGAGCAGTACTTC. Translation gives CASSSVSGTYEQYF.

The chain recombines TRBV29-1 with TRBJ1-1, with D hard to call. The V gene lost 4 bases and the J gene lost 3 bases, with 15 bases spanning the gap. The CDR3 has 14 amino acids. Germline CDR1 reads SQVTM; CDR2 reads ANQGSEA. The CDR3 DNA follows: TGCAGCGTTGCCGGTGCTATGGCAGACACTGAAGCTTTCTTT. Translating gives CSVAGAMADTEAFF.

The rearrangement joins TRBV18 to TRBJ1-2; a possible D gene is TRBD1 (6 bases). CDR1 and CDR2 (germline): KGHSH, LQKENI. This CDR3 has 15 amino acids. Trimming took off 3 bases at V and 1 base at J, with 12 bases between the two ends. CDR3 in DNA: TGTGCCAGCTCACCGCGCCAGGGGAGTAACTATGGCTACACCTTC. It translates to CASSPRQGSNYGYTF.

This sequence joins TRBV11-2 and TRBJ2-3; tentatively, D is TRBD2 (7 bases). The germline V gene has CDR1 SGHAT and CDR2 FQNNGV. Trimming took off 5 bases at V and 2 bases at J, with 20 bases between the two ends. This CDR3 is 17 amino acids long. The CDR3 DNA follows: TGTGCCAGCAGCCCTCTCGGGGCGGGGGCGATCACAGATACGCAGTATTTT. This encodes CASSPLGAGAITDTQYF.

The gene calls are TRBV10-1 and TRBJ2-5; D call uncertain. The ends were cut back, 0 bases at V and 7 bases at J, with 9 bases in the middle. The CDR3 is 13 residues long. Per the germline V gene, CDR1 is WNHNN and CDR2 is SYGVQD (reference sequence). CDR3 nucleotide sequence: TGCGCCAGCAGTGAGTCGGTCACGTTGACCCAGTACTTC. This codes for CASSESVTLTQYF.

This clone occurred a few times. This chain connects TRBV27 to TRBJ2-1; 10 nucleotides line up with TRBD2. CDR3 length: 16 residues. J lost 4 bases, V lost 0 bases, and 3 bases had no gene match. CDR1 MNHEY and CDR2 SMNVEV come from the germline V gene (reference sequence). CDR3 loop: CASSLSERGGYNEQFF. The CDR3 DNA reads TGTGCCAGCAGTTTATCTGAGCGGGGGGGGTACAATGAGCAGTTCTTC.

The chain uses TRBV30 and TRBJ1-5; TRBD1 matches 7 bases. Germline CDR1 and CDR2: GTSNPN and SVGIG (reference sequence). V was pared by 0 bases and J by 7 bases, with 3 bases of the junction left unmatched. CDR3 size: 13 residues. In DNA form, the CDR3 reads TGTGCCTGGAGTGTCTTACAGGGGCAGCCCCAGCATTTT. Translated: CAWSVLQGQPQHF.

In its sample, this clone was seen once. This chain links TRBV4-1 with TRBJ2-7; perhaps TRBD2 as D (5 bases). The V end was cut by 1 base, the J end by 0 bases, with 7 bases between. CDR1 and CDR2 from the germline V gene are MGHRA and YSYEKL. This CDR3 has 14 residues. The DNA for the CDR3 is TGCGCCAGCAGCCAAGTTGGGAGCTCCTACGAGCAGTACTTC. Translation gives CASSQVGSSYEQYF.

CDR3 nucleotides: TGCGCCAGCAGCTTGTTAGGACAAAACTCACCCCTCCACTTT. Amino acids: CASSLLGQNSPLHF. The chain recombines TRBV5-1 with TRBJ1-6, with D tentatively TRBD1 (5 bases). The CDR3 is 14 amino acids. Germline V gene lookup returns CDR1 SGHRS and CDR2 YFSETQ. The V end lost 1 base, the J end lost 10 bases, and 12 bases lay between the germline ends.

This clone was found a few times. The chain links TRBV29-1 to TRBJ1-6; 9 bases are a match to TRBD1. This CDR3 comprises 15 residues. Germline loops: CDR1 SQVTM, CDR2 ANQGSEA. After removal of 4 bases from V and 7 bases from J, the junction contained 8 bases not matched to a gene. CDR3 region: CSVVVGTGYNSPLHF. Here the CDR3 DNA reads TGCAGCGTTGTAGTGGGGACAGGGTACAATTCACCCCTCCACTTT.

V usage is TRBV15 and J usage is TRBJ2-5; 7 positions agree with TRBD1. V was pared by 1 base and J by 3 bases, with 2 bases of the junction left unmatched. The CDR3 runs to 14 residues. Germline V gene sequence: CDR1 LNHNV, CDR2 YYDKDF (reference sequence). In nucleotides, the CDR3 is TGTGCCACCAGCAGAGGGGGACAGAAAGAGACCCAGTACTTC. It yields the protein CATSRGGQKETQYF.

The chain employs TRBV29-1 and TRBJ2-5, with D possibly TRBD2 on 5 matching bases. CDR1 is SQVTM, CDR2 ANQGSEA, per germline. Between the trimmed V and J ends, which lost 4 bases and 2 bases, there was a span of 8 bases. This CDR3 contains 12 residues. In nucleotides, the CDR3 is TGCAGCGTTGTCGGGGTTCAAGAGACCCAGTACTTC. Translating it yields CSVVGVQETQYF.

This rearrangement joins TRBV7-8 to TRBJ2-7; unclear D gene. This CDR3 is 11 amino acids long. Trimming left V 1 base short and J 3 bases short, with 1 base between. Per the germline V gene, CDR1 is SGHVS and CDR2 is FQNEAQ. CDR3 sequence: CASSLVYEQYF. The CDR3 DNA reads as TGTGCCAGCAGCTTAGTCTACGAGCAGTACTTC.

The chain combines TRBV4-2 with TRBJ2-1; the match to TRBD1 covers 7 bases. Germline values: CDR1 LGHNA, CDR2 YNFKEQ. This CDR3 is built from 14 residues. Unmatched junction bases numbered 4, after V lost 4 bases and J lost 4 bases. This chain's CDR3 is CASSPTGQYNEQFF. In nucleotides, the CDR3 is TGTGCCAGCAGCCCGACGGGACAGTACAATGAGCAGTTCTTC.

This clone has only a few counts. V gene TRBV29-1 combines with J gene TRBJ2-4; 7 bases align to TRBD1. V was clipped by 6 bases and J by 6 bases; unmatched bases: 8. CDR1 is SQVTM and CDR2 is ANQGSEA in the germline V gene. The length of the CDR3 is 13 residues. CDR3 in amino acids: CSVRKDRRNIQYF. CDR3 DNA sequence: TGCAGCGTCCGAAAGGACAGGAGAAACATTCAGTACTTC. The full variable domain, in which reference TRBV29-1 and TRBJ2-4 provide the parts outside the CDR3, is SAVISQKPSRDICQRGTSLTIQCQVDSQVTMMFWYRQQPGQSLTLIATANQGSEATYESGFVIDKFPISRPNLTFSTLTVSNMSPEDSSIYLCSVRKDRRNIQYFGAGTRLSVL.

This clone was counted between two and nine times. Other DNA sequences in this sample translate to the same CDR3. This chain joins TRBV5-1 and TRBJ2-7, with 12 bases aligning to TRBD1. Germline assignment: CDR1 SGHRS and CDR2 YFSETQ. After removal of 4 bases from V and 6 bases from J, the junction contained 5 bases not matched to a gene. This CDR3 has 14 residues. CDR3 DNA: TGCGCCAGCAGCCCAGGGACAGGGGGCGGCGAGCAGTACTTC. Amino acid sequence: CASSPGTGGGEQYF.

The chain recombines TRBV30 with TRBJ2-3; TRBD1 matches 8 bases. Germline V CDR1 and CDR2: GTSNPN, SVGIG (reference sequence). V was pared by 4 bases and J by 5 bases, with 5 bases of the junction left unmatched. The CDR3 is 13 residues long. The CDR3 bases are TGTGCCTGGAACCCAGGGGGCCTAGATACGCAGTATTTT. Protein: CAWNPGGLDTQYF.

The CDR3 bases are TGTGCCTGGAGGAACAGGGACCAAGAGACCCAGTACTTC. This translates into CAWRNRDQETQYF. The chain recombines TRBV30 with TRBJ2-5; D is possibly TRBD1 (6 bases). CDR1 and CDR2 (germline): GTSNPN, SVGIG (reference sequence). The germline V and J ends were trimmed by 3 bases and 0 bases, with 8 bases remaining between them. This CDR3 has 13 amino acids.

The chain combines TRBV11-2 with TRBJ2-2, with TRBD2 as a possible D gene (5 bases). Germline CDR1 SGHAT, CDR2 FQNNGV. The length of the CDR3 is 12 residues. Trimming cost V 6 bases and J 5 bases, with 7 bases left between them. CDR3 in amino acids: CASRRATGELFF. The DNA for the CDR3 is TGTGCCAGCAGGCGGGCGACCGGGGAGCTGTTTTTT.